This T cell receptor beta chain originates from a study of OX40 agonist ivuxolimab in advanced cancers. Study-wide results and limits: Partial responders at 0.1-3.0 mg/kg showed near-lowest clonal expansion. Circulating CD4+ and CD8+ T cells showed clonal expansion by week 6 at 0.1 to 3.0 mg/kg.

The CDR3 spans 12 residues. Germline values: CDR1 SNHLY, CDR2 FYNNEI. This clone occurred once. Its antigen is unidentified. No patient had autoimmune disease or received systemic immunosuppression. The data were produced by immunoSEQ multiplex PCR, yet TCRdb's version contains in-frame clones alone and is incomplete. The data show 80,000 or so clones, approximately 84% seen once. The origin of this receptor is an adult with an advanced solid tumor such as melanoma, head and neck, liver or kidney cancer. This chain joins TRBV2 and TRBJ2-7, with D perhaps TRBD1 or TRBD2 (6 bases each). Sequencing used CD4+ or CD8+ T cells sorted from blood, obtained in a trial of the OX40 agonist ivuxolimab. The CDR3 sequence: CAAGTLSYEQYF. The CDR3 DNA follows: TGTGCTGCGGGGACACTCTCCTACGAGCAGTACTTC.